Shown below are 21 T cell receptor beta chains from a single sample sequenced in a study of T cell changes during pregnancy in multiple sclerosis. Assay: immunoSEQ multiplex PCR; the TCRdb copy retains only in-frame clones and omits some. The table shows approximately 20,000 clones, with 87% occurring only once. The material was CD8+ T cells from peripheral blood mononuclear cells, obtained after pregnancy. The source is a female donor with multiple sclerosis, enrolled in a pregnancy study.

The chain links TRBV6-6 to TRBJ2-7; 8 nucleotides line up with TRBD2. Germline CDR1 and CDR2: MNHNY and SVGAGI (reference sequence). With 4 bases clipped from V and 5 bases from J, the junction kept 7 bases outside the gene matches. The CDR3 is made up of 14 amino acids. The CDR3 protein is CASSLGTSSHEQYF. The CDR3 DNA reads TGTGCCAGCAGTTTAGGGACTAGTAGCCACGAGCAGTACTTC.

The chain employs TRBV7-9 and TRBJ2-1; 9 positions agree with TRBD1. CDR3 size: 17 residues. CDR1 and CDR2 from the germline V gene are SEHNR and FQNEAQ (reference sequence). The junction had 8 bases not matched to a gene; V was cut back by 5 bases and J by 0 bases. CDR3 nucleotides: TGTGCCAGCAGCCATAGACCGGGACAGGGCTCCTACAATGAGCAGTTCTTC. It codes for CASSHRPGQGSYNEQFF.

This chain uses TRBV30 with TRBJ2-7; D possibly corresponds to TRBD1 (6 bases). Germline V lookup: CDR1 GTSNPN, CDR2 SVGIG (reference sequence). The germline V and J ends were trimmed by 3 bases and 2 bases, with 14 bases remaining between them. The CDR3 has 14 residues. The CDR3 DNA follows: TGTGCCTGGAGAGACAGGTGGATCCCCTACGAGCAGTACTTC. This translates into CAWRDRWIPYEQYF.

The V gene is TRBV9, the J gene TRBJ2-7; 7 bases are shared with TRBD2. CDR3 length equals 13 residues. V trimming: 6 bases; J trimming: 2 bases; junction bases outside the gene matches: 5. The germline CDR1 and CDR2 sequences are SGDLS and YYNGEE. The CDR3 coding sequence is TGTGCCAGCACCCCTAGCGGAGCCTACGAGCAGTACTTC. Its translation is CASTPSGAYEQYF.

By proportion, this clone is medium-sized. The genes are TRBV7-9 and TRBJ1-5; D unclear. This CDR3 comprises 14 residues. Germline CDR1 reads SEHNR; CDR2 reads FQNEAQ (reference sequence). V lost 4 bases and J lost 0, with 7 bases in between. The DNA for the CDR3 is TGTGCCAGCAGCTCAGTTAATAGCAATCAGCCCCAGCATTTT. This encodes CASSSVNSNQPQHF.

The V gene is TRBV21-1, the J gene TRBJ2-1; the table names TRBD2, a call not compared with the DNA. TRBV21-1 is flagged as a pseudogene. The length of the CDR3 is 20 residues. The CDR3 sequence: CASSKVIRGTSGWESNEQFF. The CDR3 coding sequence is TGTGCCAGCAGCAAAGTTATTAGGGGGACTAGCGGGTGGGAGAGCAATGAGCAGTTCTTC.

This clone was observed once. V is TRBV5-6 and J is TRBJ1-2, with 8 bases matching TRBD1. J was trimmed by 4 bases and V by 3 bases; bases with no gene match: 5. Germline values: CDR1 SGHDT, CDR2 YYEEEE. The CDR3 contains 14 residues. The CDR3 sequence: CASSSGQAVYGYTF. CDR3 bases: TGTGCCAGCAGCTCGGGACAGGCAGTCTATGGCTACACCTTC.

This sequence joins TRBV7-4 and TRBJ2-7; D is possibly TRBD1 (5 bases). Trimming left V 4 bases short and J 0 bases short, with 13 bases between. CDR1 and CDR2 from the germline V gene are SGHVT and SQSDAQ. The CDR3 is made up of 15 amino acids. CDR3 nucleotide sequence: TGTGCCAGCAGCTCGACGCAGGGAAGCTCCTACGAGCAGTACTTC. Translating gives CASSSTQGSSYEQYF.

The rearrangement joins TRBV10-3 to TRBJ1-4; TRBD1 is a possible D gene (5 bases). V shed 2 bases and J shed 7 bases, with 11 bases lying between them. CDR3 length equals 14 residues. CDR1 ENHRY and CDR2 SYGVKD come from the germline V gene. CDR3 residues: CAISEAGVFEKLFF. DNA of the CDR3: TGTGCCATCAGTGAGGCGGGGGTATTTGAAAAACTGTTTTTT.

The chain joins TRBV5-1 to TRBJ2-7; the D is unclear. CDR3 length: 14 residues. The germline gives CDR1 SGHRS, CDR2 YFSETQ. V was shortened by 3 bases and J by 0 bases, with 10 bases between the two germline ends. DNA of the CDR3: TGCGCCAGCAGCTCTGAGGAGAGCTCCTACGAGCAGTACTTC. Translated: CASSSEESSYEQYF.

The V call is TRBV30, the J call TRBJ1-2, with TRBD1 matching 9 bases. V was clipped by 6 bases and J by 8 bases; unmatched bases: 7. Germline CDR1 GTSNPN, CDR2 SVGIG (reference sequence). The CDR3 consists of 12 residues. As DNA, the CDR3 is TGTGCCTGTACAGGGGGCGCGCGGGGCTACACCTTC. Translation gives CACTGGARGYTF.

The chain recombines TRBV5-4 with TRBJ2-7, with 8 bases lining up with TRBD2. The junction had 3 bases not matched to a gene; V was cut back by 4 bases and J by 6 bases. CDR1 is SGHNT, CDR2 YYREEE, per germline (reference sequence). CDR3 length equals 12 residues. CDR3 coding DNA: TGTGCCAGCAGCCTCGGGGGGGGCGAGCAGTACTTC. Translation: CASSLGGGEQYF.

This clone was picked up one time. CDR3 DNA sequence: TGTGCCAGCAGTGTGGGCTTCCCGAGCTCCTACGAGCAGTACTTC. This codes for CASSVGFPSSYEQYF. The chain is built from TRBV14 and TRBJ2-7; D unresolved. Germline loops: CDR1 SGHDN, CDR2 FVKESK. The CDR3 totals 15 residues. Trimming removed 6 bases from V and 0 bases from J, with 15 bases in between.

V is TRBV7-2 and J is TRBJ2-2, with 7 bases aligning to TRBD2. Losses at the gene ends were 4 bases for V and 9 bases for J; bases not matched to a gene: 8. CDR1 is SGHTA, CDR2 FQGNSA, per germline. This CDR3 comprises 14 residues. The CDR3 DNA reads as TGTGCCAGCAGCTGGGAGCGGGAAATCAGGGAGCTGTTTTTT. Its translation is CASSWEREIRELFF. Together with reference TRBV7-2 and TRBJ2-2, the CDR3 gives the full variable domain: GAGVSQSPSNKVTEKGKDVELRCDPISGHTALYWYRQSLGQGLEFLIYFQGNSAPDKSGLPSDRFSAERTGGSVSTLTIQRTQQEDSAVYLCASSWEREIRELFFGEGSRLTVL.

V and J are TRBV30 and TRBJ2-6, with 8 positions matching TRBD2. This CDR3 has 24 amino acids. The germline V gene has CDR1 GTSNPN and CDR2 SVGIG (reference sequence). With V trimmed by 0 bases and J by 2 bases, 27 bases remained unmatched. CDR3 amino acids: CAWSVRWRAGGGFDRSAGANVLTF. DNA of the CDR3: TGTGCCTGGAGTGTACGATGGCGGGCGGGGGGCGGTTTCGATCGTTCCGCTGGGGCCAACGTCCTGACTTTC.

This chain connects TRBV5-4 to TRBJ2-7, with D uncertain. V dropped 4 bases and J dropped 0 bases, with 11 bases sitting between them. The CDR3 consists of 14 residues. The germline V gene has CDR1 SGHNT and CDR2 YYREEE (reference sequence). CDR3 sequence reads: CASSTDWSSYEQYF. The CDR3 bases are TGTGCCAGCAGCACTGACTGGAGCTCCTACGAGCAGTACTTC.

The chain employs TRBV29-1 and TRBJ2-3, with TRBD1 matching 12 bases. The length of the CDR3 is 13 residues. Germline assignment: CDR1 SQVTM and CDR2 ANQGSEA. V shed 7 bases, J shed 7 bases, and the junction held 6 bases outside the gene matches. CDR3 sequence reads: CSASGTGGYTQYF. CDR3 nucleotide sequence: TGCAGCGCCTCCGGGACAGGGGGCTATACGCAGTATTTT.

The chain combines TRBV2 with TRBJ2-1; TRBD1 is a possible D gene (7 bases). The germline V gene encodes CDR1 SNHLY and CDR2 FYNNEI. The CDR3 loop spans 15 amino acids. V gave up 4 bases and J gave up 3 bases, with 13 bases separating them. The CDR3: CASSVRDSIYNEQFF. The CDR3 coding sequence is TGTGCCAGCAGTGTGCGGGACAGCATCTACAATGAGCAGTTCTTC.

The chain couples TRBV10-2 to TRBJ2-3, with TRBD2 as a possible D gene (6 bases). V lost 5 bases, J lost 0 bases, and 15 bases lay in between. The CDR3 loop spans 16 amino acids. Germline loops: CDR1 WSHSY, CDR2 SAAADI. This CDR3 reads CASSSSDYLSTDTQYF. CDR3 in DNA: TGCGCCAGCAGTTCCTCGGACTACCTTAGCACAGATACGCAGTATTTT.

Here the CDR3 DNA reads TGCGCCAGCAGCCCAGTAATGAACACTGAAGCTTTCTTT. This gives the protein CASSPVMNTEAFF. The chain is built from TRBV4-1 and TRBJ1-1; unclear D gene. V gave up 4 bases and J gave up 0 bases, with 6 bases separating them. Germline values: CDR1 MGHRA, CDR2 YSYEKL. The CDR3 is 13 residues long.

The chain is built from TRBV6-6 and TRBJ1-6; D remains unclear. The germline V gene encodes CDR1 MNHNY and CDR2 SVGAGI (reference sequence). The V end was cut by 8 bases, the J end by 7 bases, with 18 bases between. The CDR3 is made up of 15 amino acids. This CDR3 reads CASRPPDGGNSPLHF. The CDR3 DNA reads TGTGCCAGCCGCCCCCCGGACGGAGGCAATTCACCCCTCCACTTT.